Following are 30 T cell receptor beta chains from one sample sequenced in a study of graft-versus-host responses after intestinal transplantation. These receptors lack a known antigen. The assay was immunoSEQ multiplex PCR, and TCRdb's table has in-frame clones only and misses some. Of 88,000 or so clones listed, about nine tenths are singletons. The input for sequencing was unstimulated CD4+ T cells sorted from spleen or lymph node cells, taken before intestinal transplant. These receptors all come from a human donor who received an intestinal transplant.

The chain employs TRBV5-1 and TRBJ2-6; D is perhaps TRBD1 (6 bases). V was clipped by 9 bases and J by 2 bases, with 12 bases between them. Germline CDR1 SGHRS, CDR2 YFSETQ. CDR3 size: 14 residues. The DNA for the CDR3 is TGCGCCACCACAGGGCGCGCTGGGGCCAACGTCCTGACTTTC. Translation: CATTGRAGANVLTF.

The chain links TRBV2 to TRBJ1-5; possibly TRBD1 for D (5 bases). With 1 base removed from V and 2 bases from J, the gap between germline ends came to 15 bases. Germline-derived CDR1 and CDR2 are SNHLY and FYNNEI. The CDR3 has 17 amino acids. The CDR3 is CASSEGGRDLGNQPQHF. The DNA of the CDR3 is TGTGCCAGCAGTGAAGGGGGGAGGGATTTGGGCAATCAGCCCCAGCATTTT. Looking up the rest from reference TRBV2 and TRBJ1-5 gives the full variable domain: EPEVTQTPSHQVTQMGQEVILRCVPISNHLYFYWYRQILGQKVEFLVSFYNNEISEKSEIFDDQFSVERPDGSNFTLKIRSTKLEDSAMYFCASSEGGRDLGNQPQHFGDGTRLSIL.

V gene TRBV19 combines with J gene TRBJ1-4, with D possibly matching TRBD1 (6 bases). The V end lost 5 bases, the J end lost 8 bases, and 15 bases lay between the germline ends. Germline V gene data show CDR1 as LNHDA and CDR2 as SQIVND (reference sequence). The CDR3 sequence is 14 residues long. CDR3 sequence (DNA): TGTGCCAGTAGTCGGGACCGAGGGGGAGAAAAACTGTTTTTT. The encoded protein is CASSRDRGGEKLFF.

This clone was detected only a few times. Other DNA sequences from this sample encode an identical CDR3 as well. The chain is built from TRBV6-5 and TRBJ1-1, with 8 nucleotides matching TRBD1. The CDR3 covers 14 residues. Germline CDR1 reads MNHEY; CDR2 reads SVGAGI. After removal of 6 bases from V and 1 base from J, the junction contained 4 bases not matched to a gene. The CDR3 is CASRRQGANTEAFF. The CDR3 DNA reads as TGTGCCAGCAGGCGGCAGGGGGCGAACACTGAAGCTTTCTTT.

V is TRBV6-6 and J is TRBJ1-2; 7 nucleotides match TRBD1. V shed 2 bases and J 4 bases; nucleotides not matched to a gene: 1. The CDR3 covers 13 residues. The germline V gene encodes CDR1 MNHNY and CDR2 SVGAGI (reference sequence). The DNA for the CDR3 is TGTGCCAGCAGTTACAGGGACAGCTATGGCTACACCTTC. The encoded protein is CASSYRDSYGYTF.

V usage is TRBV7-8 and J usage is TRBJ2-2; the D is unclear. This CDR3 region has 15 residues. The V gene lost 7 bases and the J gene lost 0 bases, with 12 bases spanning the gap. In germline, CDR1 is SGHVS, CDR2 FQNEAQ. In DNA form, the CDR3 reads TGTGCCAGCACCCGGTCCGCCTCGAACACCGGGGAGCTGTTTTTT. It specifies CASTRSASNTGELFF. Based on the CDR3 plus reference TRBV7-8 and TRBJ2-2, the full variable domain is GAGVSQSPRYKVAKRGQDVALRCDPISGHVSLFWYQQALGQGPEFLTYFQNEAQLDKSGLPSDRFFAERPEGSVSTLKIQRTQQEDSAVYLCASTRSASNTGELFFGEGSRLTVL.

CDR3 coding DNA: TGTGCCAGCAGGTCACAGGGGGTAGGAGATACGCAGTATTTT. It is translated as CASRSQGVGDTQYF. The V call is TRBV2, the J call TRBJ2-3; TRBD1 matches 8 bases. V was pared by 6 bases and J by 5 bases, with 7 bases of the junction left unmatched. Germline values: CDR1 SNHLY, CDR2 FYNNEI. This CDR3 has 14 residues.

The chain recombines TRBV6-5 with TRBJ2-1; D is unresolved. This CDR3 comprises 15 residues. The germline CDR1 and CDR2 sequences are MNHEY and SVGAGI. Trimming shortened V by 2 bases and J by 3 bases, and 11 bases separated the two germline ends. CDR3 nucleotides: TGTGCCAGCAGTTACGGGCTGACCGACTACAATGAGCAGTTCTTC. Translated, it gives CASSYGLTDYNEQFF.

The chain employs TRBV29-1 and TRBJ2-3; TRBD2 matches at 8 bases. CDR3 length: 16 amino acids. The J segment lost 2 bases and the V segment lost 7 bases, leaving 14 bases of the junction unmatched. CDR1 is SQVTM, CDR2 ANQGSEA, per germline. CDR3 loop: CSAWGRKRGTTDTQYF. The CDR3 nucleotides are TGCAGCGCTTGGGGAAGGAAGCGGGGGACCACAGATACGCAGTATTTT.

The chain combines TRBV2 with TRBJ1-1, with 8 nucleotides matching TRBD1. This CDR3 spans 15 amino acids. Germline lookup yields CDR1 SNHLY and CDR2 FYNNEI. With V trimmed by 5 bases and J by 6 bases, 11 bases remained unmatched. The CDR3 here is CASSMDRAFGAEAFF. The CDR3 DNA reads as TGTGCCAGCAGTATGGACAGGGCCTTTGGAGCTGAAGCTTTCTTT.

The V call is TRBV10-2, the J call TRBJ1-1; a weak D match, TRBD1 (6 bases). This CDR3 spans 15 amino acids. V was pared by 3 bases and J by 1 base, with 12 bases between. Looked up from germline, CDR1 is WSHSY and CDR2 is SAAADI. The CDR3 sequence is CASSDHRAANTEAFF. DNA of the CDR3: TGCGCCAGCAGTGACCACAGGGCGGCGAACACTGAAGCTTTCTTT.

The chain joins TRBV9 to TRBJ2-2, with TRBD2 as a possible D gene (5 bases). Deletions cut 3 bases from V and 7 bases from J, with 7 bases between. CDR3 size: 12 residues. Per the germline V gene, CDR1 is SGDLS and CDR2 is YYNGEE. CDR3 bases: TGTGCCAGCAGCGCACGGGGCGGGGAGCTGTTTTTT. Protein sequence: CASSARGGELFF.

J is TRBJ2-3 and V is TRBV6-1; D possibly corresponds to TRBD1 (5 bases). CDR1 and CDR2 from the germline V gene are MNHNS and SASEGT. This CDR3 spans 14 amino acids. V lost 8 bases to trimming and J lost 2 bases, with 14 bases between them. CDR3 protein: CASYWYRNTDTQYF. The DNA of the CDR3 is TGTGCCAGCTATTGGTACAGGAACACAGATACGCAGTATTTT.

The V gene is TRBV11-3, the J gene TRBJ2-1; tentatively, D is TRBD1 (5 bases). CDR1 is SGHNT and CDR2 is YENEEA in the germline V gene. V shed 5 bases and J shed 2 bases, with 16 bases lying between them. CDR3 length equals 16 residues. CDR3 nucleotide sequence: TGTGCCAGCAGCCCAACCCAGGGTATCGCCTACAATGAGCAGTTCTTC. Its translation is CASSPTQGIAYNEQFF.

This clone was detected a few times. The chain recombines TRBV5-1 with TRBJ2-1; 7 nucleotides match TRBD1. The CDR3 totals 14 residues. The junction had 1 base not matched to a gene; V was cut back by 4 bases and J by 0 bases. CDR1 is SGHRS, CDR2 YFSETQ, per germline. This CDR3 reads CASSRDSSYNEQFF. The CDR3 DNA sequence: TGCGCCAGCAGCCGGGACAGCTCCTACAATGAGCAGTTCTTC.

This clone was found once. This chain links TRBV18 with TRBJ2-7, with 7 bases identical to TRBD2. The junction had 5 bases not matched to a gene; V was cut back by 3 bases and J by 3 bases. The CDR3 has 14 residues. Germline lookup yields CDR1 KGHSH and CDR2 LQKENI. This CDR3 reads CASSPGGTLYEQYF. The CDR3 region has the DNA TGTGCCAGCTCACCGGGAGGGACCCTCTACGAGCAGTACTTC. The complete variable domain, with remaining parts taken from reference TRBV18 and TRBJ2-7, reads NAGVMQNPRHLVRRRGQEARLRCSPMKGHSHVYWYRQLPEEGLKFMVYLQKENIIDESGMPKERFSAEFPKEGPSILRIQQVVRGDSAAYFCASSPGGTLYEQYFGPGTRLTVT.

This clone has only a few counts. This rearrangement joins TRBV19 to TRBJ2-5; D gene ambiguous. Germline CDR1 and CDR2: LNHDA and SQIVND (reference sequence). The CDR3 sequence is 11 residues long. Trimming left V 2 bases short and J 5 bases short, with 3 bases between. The CDR3 spells CASSIRETQYF. The CDR3 coding sequence is TGTGCCAGTAGTATACGGGAGACCCAGTACTTC.

The chain employs TRBV7-2 and TRBJ1-2; D is ambiguous. This CDR3 has 11 residues. Germline V gene sequence: CDR1 SGHTA, CDR2 FQGNSA. V shed 1 base and J shed 7 bases, with 4 bases lying between them. This CDR3 is CASSLGGGYTF. Here the CDR3 DNA reads TGTGCCAGCAGCTTAGGAGGTGGCTACACCTTC.

J is TRBJ2-3 and V is TRBV7-2, with D possibly matching TRBD2 (6 bases). The length of the CDR3 is 14 residues. The V gene's germline CDR1 is SGHTA and CDR2 FQGNSA. V was shortened by 1 base and J by 5 bases, with 10 bases between the two germline ends. The CDR3 region has the DNA TGTGCCAGCAGCTTAGTGGGGGGAGAAGATACGCAGTATTTT. It specifies CASSLVGGEDTQYF.

V usage is TRBV20-1 and J usage is TRBJ2-7; D is possibly TRBD2 (5 bases). The length of the CDR3 is 11 residues. From germline, CDR1 is DFQATT and CDR2 SNEGSKA (reference sequence). Trimming pared 2 bases from V and 4 bases from J, leaving 6 bases between. CDR3 loop: CSARLAYEQYF. In nucleotides, the CDR3 is TGCAGTGCTAGATTAGCGTACGAGCAGTACTTC.

The chain links TRBV20-1 to TRBJ2-7; tentatively, D is TRBD2 (5 bases). This CDR3 has 11 amino acids. CDR1 DFQATT and CDR2 SNEGSKA come from the germline V gene (reference sequence). V was cut by 6 bases and J by 3 bases, with 9 bases left in between. The CDR3 DNA reads TGCAGTGCAGCGAGCGGCTACGAGCAGTACTTC. This sequence encodes CSAASGYEQYF.

The rearrangement links TRBV6-6 to TRBJ1-1; TRBD1 matches 8 bases. Trimming at V came to 0 bases and at J to 5 bases, leaving 5 bases not matched to a gene. Germline V lookup: CDR1 MNHNY, CDR2 SVGAGI (reference sequence). The CDR3 totals 15 residues. Here the CDR3 reads CASSYSRQGRTEAFF. The CDR3, as DNA: TGTGCCAGCAGTTACTCGCGACAGGGGAGGACTGAAGCTTTCTTT.

The rearrangement links TRBV6-5 to TRBJ2-7; D gene unclear. The CDR3 sequence is 16 residues long. Per the germline V gene, CDR1 is MNHEY and CDR2 is SVGAGI. Trimming removed 4 bases at V and 1 base at J, with 17 bases between. The CDR3 bases are TGTGCCAGCAGTTCCCTTACCCCCGCCGGGTCCTACGAGCAGTACTTC. Translation: CASSSLTPAGSYEQYF.

The genes are TRBV6-4 and TRBJ2-6, with 7 bases identical to TRBD2. J lost 4 bases, V lost 3 bases, and 6 bases had no gene match. The CDR3 length is 16 residues. Germline assignment: CDR1 MRHNA and CDR2 SNTAGT. Here the CDR3 DNA reads TGTGCCAGCAGTGAGCAAGGCGGGAGCGGGGCCAACGTCCTGACTTTC. Residues: CASSEQGGSGANVLTF.

The chain joins TRBV7-3 to TRBJ2-5; D may be TRBD2 (5 bases). V shed 5 bases and J shed 4 bases, with 11 bases lying between them. The CDR3 is 13 residues long. Germline CDR1 and CDR2: SGHTA and FQGTGA. DNA for the CDR3: TGTGCCAGCAGCCCGGAGGTCGGAGAGACCCAGTACTTC. As protein: CASSPEVGETQYF.

The chain recombines TRBV6-5 with TRBJ2-5; maybe TRBD1 (5 bases). Germline CDR1 reads MNHEY; CDR2 reads SVGAGI. CDR3 length: 13 amino acids. The germline V and J ends were trimmed by 2 bases and 1 base, with 5 bases remaining between them. In DNA, the CDR3 is TGTGCCAGCAGTTACAGGGGCCAAGAGACCCAGTACTTC. Translating it yields CASSYRGQETQYF.

The chain uses TRBV5-8 and TRBJ2-1, with 7 bases lining up with TRBD1. V shed 3 bases, J shed 9 bases, and the junction held 0 bases outside the gene matches. The germline V gene has CDR1 SGHTS and CDR2 YDEGEE. This CDR3 has 11 amino acids. CDR3 bases: TGTGCCAGCAGCTCAGGGGGTGAGCAGTTCTTC. Protein: CASSSGGEQFF.

The chain joins TRBV10-2 to TRBJ1-6, with D tentatively TRBD1 (5 bases). Germline values: CDR1 WSHSY, CDR2 SAAADI. V lost 10 bases, J lost 10 bases, and 14 bases lay in between. CDR3 length equals 12 residues. The CDR3, as DNA: TGCGCCACCGGGCAGGGTTGGTCACCCCTCCACTTT. Its translation: CATGQGWSPLHF.

The chain links TRBV2 to TRBJ2-1; 9 bases are shared with TRBD2. This CDR3 is 13 amino acids long. V lost 7 bases, J lost 9 bases, and 7 bases stayed unmatched. The germline V gene has CDR1 SNHLY and CDR2 FYNNEI. The CDR3 DNA follows: TGTGCCAGCAAGGGCGGGGGGGCTTCTGAGCAGTTCTTC. This encodes CASKGGGASEQFF.

The chain employs TRBV6-6 and TRBJ2-7; 8 bases match TRBD1. The CDR3 is 15 residues long. Trimming removed 6 bases from V and 0 bases from J; junction bases left unmatched: 7. In germline, CDR1 is MNHNY, CDR2 SVGAGI (reference sequence). CDR3 nucleotide sequence: TGTGCCAGCAGGGACTCGGGACAGGACTCCTACGAGCAGTACTTC. Protein sequence: CASRDSGQDSYEQYF.